Listed below are T cell receptor beta chains from one sample, sequenced in a study of blood T cell repertoires in COVID-19. The repertoire was sequenced with immunoSEQ multiplex PCR; TCRdb's copy has only in-frame clones and lacks some. The profile shows approximately 53,000 clones, roughly nine tenths of them singletons. The sample comprised peripheral blood. The receptors were gathered from a woman at least 80 years old with acute or convalescent COVID-19. Each CDR3 is given with its conserved first and last residue. A D gene is named only where the DNA matches it firmly. Not every row has a clone size; where given, it reads once, few, many or a size class.

D gene: TRBD2; J gene: TRBJ2-3; CDR3 length: 13; clone size: NA; V gene: TRBV7-2; CDR3 DNA: TGTGCCAGTTTGGCGGGGGGCACAGATACGCAGTATTTT; CDR3 protein: CASLAGGTDTQYF
D gene: NA; J gene: TRBJ1-2; CDR3 length: 17; clone size: NA; V gene: TRBV9; CDR3 DNA: TGTGCCAGCAGCCCCCGGGACTACCTCCCGTTAAACTATGGCTACACCTTC; CDR3 protein: CASSPRDYLPLNYGYTF
D gene: NA; J gene: TRBJ2-7; CDR3 length: 13; clone size: few; V gene: TRBV24-1; CDR3 DNA: TGTGCCACCAGTGACCCCAACAGGTACGAGCAGTACTTC; CDR3 protein: CATSDPNRYEQYF
D gene: NA; J gene: TRBJ1-3; CDR3 length: 16; clone size: NA; V gene: TRBV4-2; CDR3 DNA: TGTGCCAGCAGCCAAGATCAACCGGGGGTGATAAACACCATATATTTT; CDR3 protein: CASSQDQPGVINTIYF
D gene: TRBD1; J gene: TRBJ1-2; CDR3 length: 13; clone size: NA; V gene: TRBV12-3/TRBV12-4; CDR3 DNA: TGTGCCAGCAGTTTTTCCGGGACAGGGGGAAACACCTTC; CDR3 protein: CASSFSGTGGNTF
D gene: TRBD2; J gene: TRBJ2-7; CDR3 length: 14; clone size: NA; V gene: TRBV3-1/TRBV3-2; CDR3 DNA: TGTGCCAGCAGCGCCCGGGGCGGGAGCGGAGAGCAGTACTTC; CDR3 protein: CASSARGGSGEQYF
D gene: TRBD2; J gene: TRBJ2-3; CDR3 length: 15; clone size: NA; V gene: TRBV5-5; CDR3 DNA: TGTGCCAGCAGCCAATCTAGCGGGAGCACAGATACGCAGTATTTT; CDR3 protein: CASSQSSGSTDTQYF
D gene: TRBD1; J gene: TRBJ2-1; CDR3 length: 15; clone size: NA; V gene: TRBV5-8; CDR3 DNA: TGTGCCAGCAGCGGGAGGGACAGGGGAGCCCATGAGCAGTTCTTC; CDR3 protein: CASSGRDRGAHEQFF
D gene: TRBD1; J gene: TRBJ1-2; CDR3 length: 14; clone size: few; V gene: TRBV27; CDR3 DNA: TGTGCCAGCAGTCCGGGACAGGGGAAAAGTGGCTACACCTTC; CDR3 protein: CASSPGQGKSGYTF
D gene: NA; J gene: TRBJ1-3; CDR3 length: 14; clone size: NA; V gene: TRBV30; CDR3 DNA: TGTGCCTGGAGTCCCAGCCCGACAGGAAACACCATATATTTT; CDR3 protein: CAWSPSPTGNTIYF
D gene: TRBD2; J gene: TRBJ2-7; CDR3 length: 12; clone size: NA; V gene: TRBV12-3/TRBV12-4; CDR3 DNA: TGTGCCAGCAGCTGGACTAGCGGCGAGCAGTACTTC; CDR3 protein: CASSWTSGEQYF
D gene: NA; J gene: TRBJ1-2; CDR3 length: 13; clone size: NA; V gene: TRBV5-1; CDR3 DNA: TGCGCCAGCAGCCCAGGGTTTGACTATGGCTACACCTTC; CDR3 protein: CASSPGFDYGYTF
D gene: NA; J gene: TRBJ2-1; CDR3 length: 13; clone size: NA; V gene: TRBV12-3/TRBV12-4; CDR3 DNA: TGTGCCAGCAGTCCGACAAGGTTCCAGGGGGGGTTCTTC; CDR3 protein: CASSPTRFQGGFF
D gene: NA; J gene: TRBJ2-1; CDR3 length: 16; clone size: NA; V gene: TRBV28; CDR3 DNA: TGTGCCAGCAGTTTGGGCCTACCCCGCTCCTACAATGAGCAGTTCTTC; CDR3 protein: CASSLGLPRSYNEQFF
D gene: NA; J gene: TRBJ1-2; CDR3 length: 13; clone size: NA; V gene: TRBV7-9; CDR3 DNA: TGTGCCAGCAGCCCCGAGCCTAACTATGGCTACACCTTC; CDR3 protein: CASSPEPNYGYTF
D gene: NA; J gene: TRBJ2-1; CDR3 length: 17; clone size: NA; V gene: TRBV18; CDR3 DNA: TGTGCCAGCTCACCACTGGTTGCGGGAAGCTCCTACAATGAGCAGTTCTTC; CDR3 protein: CASSPLVAGSSYNEQFF
D gene: NA; J gene: TRBJ2-1; CDR3 length: 12; clone size: NA; V gene: TRBV5-4; CDR3 DNA: TGTGCCAGCAGCCTTTCCCGAGGTGAGCAGTTCTTC; CDR3 protein: CASSLSRGEQFF
D gene: NA; J gene: TRBJ1-2; CDR3 length: 15; clone size: NA; V gene: TRBV19; CDR3 DNA: TGTGCCAGTAGTATCCTCGGGGTCAAAGCTTCTGGCTACACCTTC; CDR3 protein: CASSILGVKASGYTF
D gene: TRBD2; J gene: TRBJ2-1; CDR3 length: 16; clone size: NA; V gene: TRBV6-5; CDR3 DNA: TGTGCCAGCAGTTTCGAACCGGGACTAGCGGCGTCGGTGCAGTTCTTC; CDR3 protein: CASSFEPGLAASVQFF
D gene: TRBD2; J gene: TRBJ2-1; CDR3 length: 15; clone size: NA; V gene: TRBV6-5; CDR3 DNA: TGTGCCAGCAGGAAGGGACTAGCGGGAGGTAATGAGCAGTTCTTC; CDR3 protein: CASRKGLAGGNEQFF
D gene: NA; J gene: TRBJ2-7; CDR3 length: 14; clone size: NA; V gene: TRBV21-1; CDR3 DNA: TGTGCCAGCAGCGACAGGGGGAACTCCTACGAGCAGTACTTC; CDR3 protein: CASSDRGNSYEQYF
D gene: NA; J gene: TRBJ2-1; CDR3 length: 13; clone size: once; V gene: TRBV18; CDR3 DNA: TGTGCCAGCTCACCACCGTTCGAGGGTGAGCAGTTCTTC; CDR3 protein: CASSPPFEGEQFF
D gene: NA; J gene: TRBJ1-5; CDR3 length: 14; clone size: NA; V gene: TRBV19; CDR3 DNA: TGTGCCAGTAGTATAGCGTATAGCAATCAGCCCCAGCATTTT; CDR3 protein: CASSIAYSNQPQHF
D gene: NA; J gene: TRBJ2-2; CDR3 length: 19; clone size: NA; V gene: TRBV19; CDR3 DNA: TGTGCCAGTAGTATAGGAGGGGGTCGGCGGGAGACGAACACCGGGGAGCTGTTTTTT; CDR3 protein: CASSIGGGRRETNTGELFF
D gene: NA; J gene: TRBJ1-2; CDR3 length: 11; clone size: once; V gene: TRBV5-6; CDR3 DNA: TGTGCCAGCAGCTTGTCAGGGGGCTACACCTTC; CDR3 protein: CASSLSGGYTF
D gene: NA; J gene: TRBJ2-2; CDR3 length: 13; clone size: NA; V gene: TRBV7-3; CDR3 DNA: TGTGCCAGCAGCCAGACGGGGGCCGGGGAGCTGTTTTTT; CDR3 protein: CASSQTGAGELFF
D gene: NA; J gene: TRBJ2-5; CDR3 length: 15; clone size: NA; V gene: TRBV6-1; CDR3 DNA: TGTGCCAGCAGTGAACTCTTCGGACTGGGGGAGACCCAGTACTTC; CDR3 protein: CASSELFGLGETQYF
D gene: TRBD2; J gene: TRBJ2-5; CDR3 length: 12; clone size: NA; V gene: TRBV10-3; CDR3 DNA: TGTGCCATCGCAGCGGGGCAAGAGACCCAGTACTTC; CDR3 protein: CAIAAGQETQYF
D gene: TRBD2; J gene: TRBJ2-7; CDR3 length: 14; clone size: NA; V gene: TRBV25-1; CDR3 DNA: TGTGCCAGCAGTGATGAGCGGGAGGTGCGGGAGCAGTACTTC; CDR3 protein: CASSDEREVREQYF
D gene: NA; J gene: TRBJ2-2; CDR3 length: 14; clone size: NA; V gene: TRBV2; CDR3 DNA: TGTGCCAGCAGTTCGCAGGGCGACACCGGGGAGCTGTTTTTT; CDR3 protein: CASSSQGDTGELFF
D gene: NA; J gene: TRBJ1-1; CDR3 length: 14; clone size: NA; V gene: TRBV4-2; CDR3 DNA: TGTGCCAGCAGCCCCACAGGGATCGACACTGAAGCTTTCTTT; CDR3 protein: CASSPTGIDTEAFF
D gene: TRBD2; J gene: TRBJ2-7; CDR3 length: 18; clone size: NA; V gene: TRBV27; CDR3 DNA: TGTGCCAGCAGTTTATCGAGGGCTAGCGGGAGAGTCTCCTACGAGCAGTACTTC; CDR3 protein: CASSLSRASGRVSYEQYF
D gene: TRBD1; J gene: TRBJ1-1; CDR3 length: 14; clone size: NA; V gene: TRBV19; CDR3 DNA: TGTGCCAGTAGTACTGGACAGGGGAACACTGAAGCTTTCTTT; CDR3 protein: CASSTGQGNTEAFF
D gene: NA; J gene: TRBJ1-1; CDR3 length: 13; clone size: NA; V gene: TRBV7-6; CDR3 DNA: TGTGCCAGCAGCTTAGCTCGGAACACTGAAGCTTTCTTT; CDR3 protein: CASSLARNTEAFF
D gene: NA; J gene: TRBJ1-2; CDR3 length: 12; clone size: NA; V gene: TRBV2; CDR3 DNA: TGTGCCAGCAGTGAGCTCTCGGAGGGCTACACCTTC; CDR3 protein: CASSELSEGYTF
D gene: TRBD1; J gene: TRBJ1-1; CDR3 length: 14; clone size: NA; V gene: TRBV29-1; CDR3 DNA: TGCAGCTGCCGGGACAGGGGGCCGAACACTGAAGCTTTCTTT; CDR3 protein: CSCRDRGPNTEAFF
D gene: TRBD2; J gene: TRBJ2-3; CDR3 length: 14; clone size: NA; V gene: TRBV20-1; CDR3 DNA: TGCAGTGCAAGTAGCGGGGAAAGGATAGATACGCAGTATTTT; CDR3 protein: CSASSGERIDTQYF
D gene: NA; J gene: TRBJ1-2; CDR3 length: 14; clone size: NA; V gene: TRBV28; CDR3 DNA: TGTGCCAGCAGTGGACCGGACAGTTACTATGGCTACACCTTC; CDR3 protein: CASSGPDSYYGYTF
D gene: TRBD1; J gene: TRBJ2-7; CDR3 length: 15; clone size: once; V gene: TRBV27; CDR3 DNA: TGTGCCAGCAAAGCGAGACAGGGTCAATCTCACGAGCAGTACTTC; CDR3 protein: CASKARQGQSHEQYF
D gene: TRBD2; J gene: TRBJ2-3; CDR3 length: 15; clone size: NA; V gene: TRBV30; CDR3 DNA: TGTGCCTGGAGGCTAGCGGGAGGGGGTACAGATACGCAGTATTTT; CDR3 protein: CAWRLAGGGTDTQYF
D gene: NA; J gene: TRBJ2-2; CDR3 length: 14; clone size: NA; V gene: TRBV20-1; CDR3 DNA: TGCAGTGCTAGTTCTAGTATTAACACCGGGGAGCTGTTTTTT; CDR3 protein: CSASSSINTGELFF
D gene: TRBD1; J gene: TRBJ1-6; CDR3 length: 16; clone size: NA; V gene: TRBV5-6; CDR3 DNA: TGTGCCAGCAGCGATAGGACAGGGGGATTTAATTCACCCCTCCACTTT; CDR3 protein: CASSDRTGGFNSPLHF